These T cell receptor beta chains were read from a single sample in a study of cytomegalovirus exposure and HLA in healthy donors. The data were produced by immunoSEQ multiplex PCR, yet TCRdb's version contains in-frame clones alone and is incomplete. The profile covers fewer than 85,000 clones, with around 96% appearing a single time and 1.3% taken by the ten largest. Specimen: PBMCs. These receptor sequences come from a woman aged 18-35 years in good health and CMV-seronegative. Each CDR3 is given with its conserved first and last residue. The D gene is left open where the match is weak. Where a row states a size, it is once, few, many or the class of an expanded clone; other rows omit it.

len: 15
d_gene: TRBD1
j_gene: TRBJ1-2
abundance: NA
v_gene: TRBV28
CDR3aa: CASRPTGQGRYGYTF
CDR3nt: TGTGCCAGCAGACCAACGGGACAGGGACGGTATGGCTACACCTTC

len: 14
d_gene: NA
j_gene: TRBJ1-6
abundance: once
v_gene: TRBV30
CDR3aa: CAWTRSTYNSPLHF
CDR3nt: TGTGCCTGGACCCGAAGCACCTATAATTCACCCCTCCACTTT

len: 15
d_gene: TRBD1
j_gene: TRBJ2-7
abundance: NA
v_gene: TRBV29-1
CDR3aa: CSVEAGRGRPGGQYF
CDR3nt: TGCAGCGTCGAGGCGGGCAGGGGGCGCCCGGGTGGGCAGTACTTC

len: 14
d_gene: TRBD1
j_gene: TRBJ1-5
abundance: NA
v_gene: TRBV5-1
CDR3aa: CASSQGTGVQPQHF
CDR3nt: TGCGCCAGCAGCCAAGGGACAGGGGTTCAGCCCCAGCATTTT

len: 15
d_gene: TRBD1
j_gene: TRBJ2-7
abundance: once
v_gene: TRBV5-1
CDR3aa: CASSFPGQGTHEQYF
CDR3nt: TGCGCCAGCAGCTTCCCAGGACAGGGGACCCACGAGCAGTACTTC

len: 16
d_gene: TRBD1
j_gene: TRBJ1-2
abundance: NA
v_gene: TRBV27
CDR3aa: CASRPQDRVGNYGYTF
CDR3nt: TGTGCCAGCAGACCCCAAGACAGGGTGGGGAACTATGGCTACACCTTC

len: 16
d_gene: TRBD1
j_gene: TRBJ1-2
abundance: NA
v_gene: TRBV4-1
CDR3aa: CASSQDTGTGGYGYTF
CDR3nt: TGCGCCAGCAGCCAAGATACGGGGACAGGGGGCTATGGCTACACCTTC

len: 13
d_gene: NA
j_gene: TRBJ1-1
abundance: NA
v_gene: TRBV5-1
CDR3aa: CASKFKGDTEAFF
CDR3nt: TGCGCCAGCAAATTCAAAGGGGACACTGAAGCTTTCTTT

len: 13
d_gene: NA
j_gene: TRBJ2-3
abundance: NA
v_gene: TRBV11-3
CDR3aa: CASSLVVGDTQYF
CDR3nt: TGTGCCAGCAGCTTAGTGGTCGGAGATACGCAGTATTTT

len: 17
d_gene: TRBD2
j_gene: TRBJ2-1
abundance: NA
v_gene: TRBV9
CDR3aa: CASSVSSSGGSYNEQFF
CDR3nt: TGTGCCAGCAGCGTCTCCTCTAGCGGGGGGTCCTACAATGAGCAGTTCTTC

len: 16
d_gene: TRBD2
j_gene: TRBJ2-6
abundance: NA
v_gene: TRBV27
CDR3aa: CASSLSGATGANVLTF
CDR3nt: TGTGCCAGCAGTTTGAGCGGGGCTACTGGGGCCAACGTCCTGACTTTC

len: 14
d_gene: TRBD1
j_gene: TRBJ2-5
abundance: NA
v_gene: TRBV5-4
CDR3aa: CASSPGQDQETQYF
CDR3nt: TGTGCCAGCAGCCCCGGACAGGACCAAGAGACCCAGTACTTC

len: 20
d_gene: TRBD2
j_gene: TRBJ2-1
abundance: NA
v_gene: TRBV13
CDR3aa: CASSPPPGLAGGPPNNEQFF
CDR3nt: TGTGCCAGCAGCCCCCCCCCGGGACTAGCGGGAGGGCCACCTAACAATGAGCAGTTCTTC

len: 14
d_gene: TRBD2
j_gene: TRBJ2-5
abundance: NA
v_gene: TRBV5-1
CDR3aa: CASSGRAEEETQYF
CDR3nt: TGCGCCAGCAGCGGGAGGGCCGAAGAGGAGACCCAGTACTTC

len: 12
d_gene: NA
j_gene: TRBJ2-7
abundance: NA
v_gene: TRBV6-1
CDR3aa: CASSTLYYEQYF
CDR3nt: TGTGCCAGCAGTACCCTATACTACGAGCAGTACTTC

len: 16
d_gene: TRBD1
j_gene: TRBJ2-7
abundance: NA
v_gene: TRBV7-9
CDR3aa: CASSLHPQGSSYEQYF
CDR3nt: TGTGCCAGCAGCTTGCATCCACAGGGGAGCTCCTACGAGCAGTACTTC